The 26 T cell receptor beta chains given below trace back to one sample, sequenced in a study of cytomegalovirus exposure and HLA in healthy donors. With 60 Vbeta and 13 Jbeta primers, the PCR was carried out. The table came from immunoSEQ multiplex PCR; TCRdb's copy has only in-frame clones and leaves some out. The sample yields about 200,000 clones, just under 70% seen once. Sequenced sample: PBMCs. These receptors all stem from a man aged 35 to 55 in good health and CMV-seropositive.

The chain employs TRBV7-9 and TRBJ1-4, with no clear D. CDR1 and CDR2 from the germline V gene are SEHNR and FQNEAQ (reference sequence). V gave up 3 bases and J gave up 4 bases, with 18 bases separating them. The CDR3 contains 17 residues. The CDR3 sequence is CASSLRPRGFSNEKLFF. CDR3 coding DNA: TGTGCCAGCAGCTTGAGGCCCCGTGGATTCAGTAATGAAAAACTGTTTTTT.

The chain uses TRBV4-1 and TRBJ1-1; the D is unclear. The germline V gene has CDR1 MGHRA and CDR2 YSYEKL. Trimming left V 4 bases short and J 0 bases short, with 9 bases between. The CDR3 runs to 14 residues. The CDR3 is CASSPVIMNTEAFF. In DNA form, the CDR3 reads TGCGCCAGCAGCCCGGTCATTATGAACACTGAAGCTTTCTTT.

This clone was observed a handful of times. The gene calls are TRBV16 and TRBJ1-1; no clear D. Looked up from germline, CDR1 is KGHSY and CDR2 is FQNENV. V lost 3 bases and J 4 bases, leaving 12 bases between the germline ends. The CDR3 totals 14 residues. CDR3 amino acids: CASSQRALATEAFF. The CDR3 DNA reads TGTGCCAGCAGCCAGCGGGCCCTAGCCACTGAAGCTTTCTTT.

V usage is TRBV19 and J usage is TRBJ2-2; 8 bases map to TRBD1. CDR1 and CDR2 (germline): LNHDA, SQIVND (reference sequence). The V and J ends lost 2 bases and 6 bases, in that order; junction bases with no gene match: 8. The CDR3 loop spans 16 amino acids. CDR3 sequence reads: CASSILPGQAPGELFF. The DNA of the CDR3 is TGTGCCAGTAGTATACTTCCGGGACAGGCTCCCGGGGAGCTGTTTTTT.

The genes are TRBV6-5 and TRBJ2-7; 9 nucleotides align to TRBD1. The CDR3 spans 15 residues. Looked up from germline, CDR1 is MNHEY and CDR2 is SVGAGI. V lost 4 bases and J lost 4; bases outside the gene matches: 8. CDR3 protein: CASSSGTGNPYEQYF. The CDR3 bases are TGTGCCAGCAGTTCCGGGACAGGGAACCCTTACGAGCAGTACTTC.

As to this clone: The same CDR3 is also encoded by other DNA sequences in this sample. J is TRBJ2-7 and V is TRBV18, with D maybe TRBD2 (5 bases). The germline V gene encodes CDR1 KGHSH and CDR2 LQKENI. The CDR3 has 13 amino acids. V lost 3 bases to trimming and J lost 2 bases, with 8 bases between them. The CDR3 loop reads CASSPPGAYEQYF. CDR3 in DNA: TGTGCCAGCTCACCCCCCGGGGCCTACGAGCAGTACTTC.

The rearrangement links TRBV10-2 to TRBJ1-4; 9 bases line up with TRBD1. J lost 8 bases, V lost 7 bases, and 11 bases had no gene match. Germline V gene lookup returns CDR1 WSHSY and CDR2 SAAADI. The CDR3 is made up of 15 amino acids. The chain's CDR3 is CASTLSGTGLEKLFF. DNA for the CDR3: TGCGCCAGCACCTTATCCGGGACAGGGCTAGAAAAACTGTTTTTT.

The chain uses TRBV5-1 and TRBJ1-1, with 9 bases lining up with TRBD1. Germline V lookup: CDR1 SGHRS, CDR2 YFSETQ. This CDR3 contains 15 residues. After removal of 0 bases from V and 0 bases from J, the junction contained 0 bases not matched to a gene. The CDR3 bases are TGCGCCAGCAGCTTGGGGACAGGGGTGAACACTGAAGCTTTCTTT. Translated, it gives CASSLGTGVNTEAFF. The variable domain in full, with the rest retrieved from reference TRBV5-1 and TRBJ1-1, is KAGVTQTPRYLIKTRGQQVTLSCSPISGHRSVSWYQQTPGQGLQFLFEYFSETQRNKGNFPGRFSGRQFSNSRSEMNVSTLELGDSALYLCASSLGTGVNTEAFFGQGTRLTVV.

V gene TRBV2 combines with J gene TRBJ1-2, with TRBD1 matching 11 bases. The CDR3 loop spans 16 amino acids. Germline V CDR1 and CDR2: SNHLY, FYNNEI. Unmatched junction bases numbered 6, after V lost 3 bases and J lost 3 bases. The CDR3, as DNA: TGTGCCAGCAGTGACCGGACAGGGGGCCTCTACTATGGCTACACCTTC. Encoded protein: CASSDRTGGLYYGYTF.

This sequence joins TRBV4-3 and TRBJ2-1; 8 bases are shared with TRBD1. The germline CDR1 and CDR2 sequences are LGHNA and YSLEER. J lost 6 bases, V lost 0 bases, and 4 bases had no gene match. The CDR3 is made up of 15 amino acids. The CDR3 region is CASSQDQGAINEQFF. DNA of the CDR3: TGCGCCAGCAGCCAAGATCAGGGGGCGATCAATGAGCAGTTCTTC.

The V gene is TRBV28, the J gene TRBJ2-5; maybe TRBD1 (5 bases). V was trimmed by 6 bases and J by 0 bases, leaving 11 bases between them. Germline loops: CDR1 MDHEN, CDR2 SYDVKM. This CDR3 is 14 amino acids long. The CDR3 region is CASRLADNQETQYF. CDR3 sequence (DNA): TGTGCCAGCAGGCTCGCGGACAACCAAGAGACCCAGTACTTC.

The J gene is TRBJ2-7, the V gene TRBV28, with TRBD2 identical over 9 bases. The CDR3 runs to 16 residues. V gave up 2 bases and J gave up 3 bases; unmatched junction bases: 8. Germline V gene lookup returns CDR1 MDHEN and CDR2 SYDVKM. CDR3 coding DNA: TGTGCCAGCAGTTTAAGATGGCTAGCGGGGAACTACGAGCAGTACTTC. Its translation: CASSLRWLAGNYEQYF.

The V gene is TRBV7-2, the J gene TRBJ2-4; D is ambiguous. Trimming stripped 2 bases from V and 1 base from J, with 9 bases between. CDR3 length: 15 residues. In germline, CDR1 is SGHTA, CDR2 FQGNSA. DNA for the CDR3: TGTGCCAGCAGCTTAATCCCCGCGGCCAAAAACATTCAGTACTTC. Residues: CASSLIPAAKNIQYF.

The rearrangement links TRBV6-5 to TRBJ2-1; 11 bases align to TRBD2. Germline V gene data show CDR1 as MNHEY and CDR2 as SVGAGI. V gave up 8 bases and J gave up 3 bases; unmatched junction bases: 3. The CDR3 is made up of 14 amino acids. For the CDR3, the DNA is TGTGCCAGCTATACTAGCGGGGGCTACAATGAGCAGTTCTTC. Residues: CASYTSGGYNEQFF.

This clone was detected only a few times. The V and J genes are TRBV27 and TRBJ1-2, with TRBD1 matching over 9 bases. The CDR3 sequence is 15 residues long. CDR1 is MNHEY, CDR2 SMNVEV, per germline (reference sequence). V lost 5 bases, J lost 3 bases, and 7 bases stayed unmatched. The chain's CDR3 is CASSRGGQGDYGYTF. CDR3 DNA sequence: TGTGCCAGCAGTAGGGGGGGACAGGGTGACTATGGCTACACCTTC.

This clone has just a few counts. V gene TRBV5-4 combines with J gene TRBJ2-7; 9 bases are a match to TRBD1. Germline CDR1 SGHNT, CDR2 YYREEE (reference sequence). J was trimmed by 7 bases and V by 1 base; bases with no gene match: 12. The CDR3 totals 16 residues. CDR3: CASSLPQGAAGGEQYF. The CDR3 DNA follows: TGTGCCAGCAGCTTGCCACAGGGGGCGGCCGGAGGAGAGCAGTACTTC.

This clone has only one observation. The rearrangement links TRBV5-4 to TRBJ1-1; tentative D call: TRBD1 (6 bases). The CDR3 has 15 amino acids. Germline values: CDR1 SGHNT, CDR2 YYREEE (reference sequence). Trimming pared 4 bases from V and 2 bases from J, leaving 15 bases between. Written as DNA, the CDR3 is TGTGCCAGCAGCCAACAGGGCAGGGGAAACACTGAAGCTTTCTTT. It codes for CASSQQGRGNTEAFF.

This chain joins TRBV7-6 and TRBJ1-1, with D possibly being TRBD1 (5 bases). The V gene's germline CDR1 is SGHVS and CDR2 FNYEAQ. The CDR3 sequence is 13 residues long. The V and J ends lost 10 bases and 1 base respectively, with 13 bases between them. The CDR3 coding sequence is TGTGCCACCTCCAAGGGGCGGAACACTGAAGCTTTCTTT. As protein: CATSKGRNTEAFF. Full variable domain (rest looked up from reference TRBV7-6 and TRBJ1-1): GAGVSQSPRYKVTKRGQDVALRCDPISGHVSLYWYRQALGQGPEFLTYFNYEAQQDKSGLPNDRFSAERPEGSISTLTIQRTEQRDSAMYRCATSKGRNTEAFFGQGTRLTVV.

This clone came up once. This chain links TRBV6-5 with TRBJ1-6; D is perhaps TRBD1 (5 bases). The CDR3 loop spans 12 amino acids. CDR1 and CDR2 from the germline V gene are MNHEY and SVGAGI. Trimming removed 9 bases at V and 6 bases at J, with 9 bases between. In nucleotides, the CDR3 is TGTGCCAGTAGGGGTAGTAATTCACCCCTCCACTTT. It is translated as CASRGSNSPLHF.

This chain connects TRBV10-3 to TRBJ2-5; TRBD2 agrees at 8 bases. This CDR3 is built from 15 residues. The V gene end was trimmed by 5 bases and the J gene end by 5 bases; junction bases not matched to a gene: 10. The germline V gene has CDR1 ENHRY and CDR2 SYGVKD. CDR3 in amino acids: CAISPYDPSGETQYF. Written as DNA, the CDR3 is TGTGCCATCAGTCCCTATGATCCTAGCGGGGAGACCCAGTACTTC.

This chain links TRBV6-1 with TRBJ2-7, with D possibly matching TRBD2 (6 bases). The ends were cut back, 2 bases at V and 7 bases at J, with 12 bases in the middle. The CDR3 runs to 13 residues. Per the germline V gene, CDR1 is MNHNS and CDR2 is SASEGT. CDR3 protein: CASSEIGGREQYF. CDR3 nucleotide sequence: TGTGCCAGCAGTGAAATTGGAGGGCGGGAGCAGTACTTC.

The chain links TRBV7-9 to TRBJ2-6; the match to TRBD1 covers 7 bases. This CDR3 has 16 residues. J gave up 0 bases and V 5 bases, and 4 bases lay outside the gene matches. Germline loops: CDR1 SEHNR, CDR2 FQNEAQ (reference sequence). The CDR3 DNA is TGTGCCAGCAGCCCCTCAGGGGGCTCTGGGGCCAACGTCCTGACTTTC. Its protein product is CASSPSGGSGANVLTF. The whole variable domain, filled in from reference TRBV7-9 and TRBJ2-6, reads DTGVSQNPRHKITKRGQNVTFRCDPISEHNRLYWYRQTLGQGPEFLTYFQNEAQLEKSRLLSDRFSAERPKGSFSTLEIQRTEQGDSAMYLCASSPSGGSGANVLTFGAGSRLTVL.

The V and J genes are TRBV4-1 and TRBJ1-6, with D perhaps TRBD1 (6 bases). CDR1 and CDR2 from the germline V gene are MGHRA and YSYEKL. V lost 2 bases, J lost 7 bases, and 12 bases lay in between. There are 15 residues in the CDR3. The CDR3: CASSQLGRGNSPLHF. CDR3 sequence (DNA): TGCGCCAGCAGCCAATTGGGTAGGGGGAATTCACCCCTCCACTTT.

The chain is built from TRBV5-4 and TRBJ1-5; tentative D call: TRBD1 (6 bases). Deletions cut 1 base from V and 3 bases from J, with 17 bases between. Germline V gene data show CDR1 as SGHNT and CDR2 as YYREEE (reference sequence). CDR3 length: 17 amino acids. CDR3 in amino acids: CASSLLTGSTNNQPQHF. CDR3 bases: TGTGCCAGCAGCTTGCTGACAGGAAGCACAAACAATCAGCCCCAGCATTTT.

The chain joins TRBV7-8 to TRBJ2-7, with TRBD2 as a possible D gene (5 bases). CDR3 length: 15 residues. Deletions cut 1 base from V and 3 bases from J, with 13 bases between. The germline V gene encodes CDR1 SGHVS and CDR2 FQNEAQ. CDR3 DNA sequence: TGTGCCAGCAGCTTAGGTTGGGGTAGCGACTACGAGCAGTACTTC. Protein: CASSLGWGSDYEQYF.

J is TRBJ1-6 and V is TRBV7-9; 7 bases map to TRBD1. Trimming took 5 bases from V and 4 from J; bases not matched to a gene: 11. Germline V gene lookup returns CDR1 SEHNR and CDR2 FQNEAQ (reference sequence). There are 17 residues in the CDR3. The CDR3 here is CASSLGRGTDYNSPLHF. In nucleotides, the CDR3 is TGTGCCAGCAGCCTCGGGAGGGGGACAGATTATAATTCACCCCTCCACTTT.